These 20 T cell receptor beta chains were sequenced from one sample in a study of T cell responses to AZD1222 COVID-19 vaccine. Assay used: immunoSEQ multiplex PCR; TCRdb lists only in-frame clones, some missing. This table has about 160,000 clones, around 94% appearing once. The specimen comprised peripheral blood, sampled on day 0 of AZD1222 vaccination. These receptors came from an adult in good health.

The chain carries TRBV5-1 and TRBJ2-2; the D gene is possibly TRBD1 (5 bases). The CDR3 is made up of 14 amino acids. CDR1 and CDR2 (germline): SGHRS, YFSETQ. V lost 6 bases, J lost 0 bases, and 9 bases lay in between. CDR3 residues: CASIDSANTGELFF. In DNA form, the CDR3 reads TGCGCCAGCATCGACAGCGCGAACACCGGGGAGCTGTTTTTT.

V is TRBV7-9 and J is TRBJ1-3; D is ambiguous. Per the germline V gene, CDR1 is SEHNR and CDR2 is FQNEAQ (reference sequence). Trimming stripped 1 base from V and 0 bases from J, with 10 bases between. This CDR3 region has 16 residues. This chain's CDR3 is CASSLVDTSSGNTIYF. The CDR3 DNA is TGTGCCAGCAGCTTAGTAGACACCAGCTCTGGAAACACCATATATTTT.

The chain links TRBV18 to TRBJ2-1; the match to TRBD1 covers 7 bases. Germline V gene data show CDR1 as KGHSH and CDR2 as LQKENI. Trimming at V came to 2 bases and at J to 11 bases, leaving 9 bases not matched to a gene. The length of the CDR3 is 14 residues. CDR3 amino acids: CASSPEVRDSKQFF. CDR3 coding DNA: TGTGCCAGCTCACCAGAGGTCCGGGACAGCAAGCAGTTCTTC.

The CDR3 DNA is TGTGCCAGCAGCTGGACCAGACCGGGGAACTATGGCTACACCTTC. Amino acids: CASSWTRPGNYGYTF. This chain uses TRBV5-6 with TRBJ1-2; D gene uncertain. The CDR3 has 15 amino acids. The V and J ends lost 3 bases and 2 bases respectively, with 14 bases between them. CDR1 is SGHDT, CDR2 YYEEEE, per germline.

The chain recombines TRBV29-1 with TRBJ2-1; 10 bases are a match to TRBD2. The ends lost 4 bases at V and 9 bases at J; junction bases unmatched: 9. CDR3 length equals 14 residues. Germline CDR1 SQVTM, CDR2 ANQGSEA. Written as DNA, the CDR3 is TGCAGCGTTGGAAACAGCGGGGGGGCTAGTGAGCAGTTCTTC. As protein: CSVGNSGGASEQFF.

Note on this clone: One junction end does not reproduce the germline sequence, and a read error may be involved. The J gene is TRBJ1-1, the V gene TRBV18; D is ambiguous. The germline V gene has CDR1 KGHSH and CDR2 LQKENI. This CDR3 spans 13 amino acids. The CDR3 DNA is TGTGCCAGCTCTCCACTTTTGGAGGCTGAAGCTTTCTTT. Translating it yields CASSPLLEAEAFF.

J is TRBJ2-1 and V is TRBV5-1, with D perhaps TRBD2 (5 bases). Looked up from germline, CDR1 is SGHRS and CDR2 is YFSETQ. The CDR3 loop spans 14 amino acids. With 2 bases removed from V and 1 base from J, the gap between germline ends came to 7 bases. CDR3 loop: CASSFGLSYNEQFF. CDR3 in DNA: TGCGCCAGCAGCTTCGGACTTTCCTACAATGAGCAGTTCTTC.

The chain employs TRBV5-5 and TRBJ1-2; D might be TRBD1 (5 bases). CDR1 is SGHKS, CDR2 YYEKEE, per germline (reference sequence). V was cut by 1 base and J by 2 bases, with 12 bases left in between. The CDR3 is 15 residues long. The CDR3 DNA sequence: TGTGCCAGCAGCTTGACGGGGCAACTGAACTATGGCTACACCTTC. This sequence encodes CASSLTGQLNYGYTF.

Written as DNA, the CDR3 is TGTGCCAGCAGCCCCGCAGGGGACTTCAATGGCTACACCTTC. This translates into CASSPAGDFNGYTF. The V and J genes are TRBV6-5 and TRBJ1-2, with TRBD1 as a possible D gene (6 bases). Looked up from germline, CDR1 is MNHEY and CDR2 is SVGAGI. Trimming cost V 6 bases and J 6 bases, with 17 bases left between them. This CDR3 is built from 14 residues.

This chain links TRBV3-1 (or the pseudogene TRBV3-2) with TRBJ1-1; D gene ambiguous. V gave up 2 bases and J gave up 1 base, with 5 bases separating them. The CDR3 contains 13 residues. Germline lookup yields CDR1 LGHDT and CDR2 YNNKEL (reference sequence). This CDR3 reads CASSQLRNTEAFF. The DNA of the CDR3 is TGTGCCAGCAGCCAACTGAGGAACACTGAAGCTTTCTTT.

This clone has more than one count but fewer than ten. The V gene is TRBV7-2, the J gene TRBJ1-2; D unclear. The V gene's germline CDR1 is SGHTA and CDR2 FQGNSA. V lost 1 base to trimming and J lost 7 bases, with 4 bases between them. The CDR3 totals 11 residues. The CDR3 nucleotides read TGTGCCAGCAGCTTAGGGGGTGGCTACACCTTC. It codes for CASSLGGGYTF.

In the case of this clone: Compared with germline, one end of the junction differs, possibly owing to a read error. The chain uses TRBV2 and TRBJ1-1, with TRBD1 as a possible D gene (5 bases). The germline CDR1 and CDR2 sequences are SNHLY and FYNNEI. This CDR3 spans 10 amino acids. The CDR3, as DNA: TGTGCCAGCAGTGAAGAAGCCACAGGATTT. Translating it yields CASSEEATGF. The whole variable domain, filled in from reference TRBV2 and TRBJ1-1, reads EPEVTQTPSHQVTQMGQEVILRCVPISNHLYFYWYRQILGQKVEFLVSFYNNEISEKSEIFDDQFSVERPDGSNFTLKIRSTKLEDSAMYFCASSEEATGFGQGTRLTVV.

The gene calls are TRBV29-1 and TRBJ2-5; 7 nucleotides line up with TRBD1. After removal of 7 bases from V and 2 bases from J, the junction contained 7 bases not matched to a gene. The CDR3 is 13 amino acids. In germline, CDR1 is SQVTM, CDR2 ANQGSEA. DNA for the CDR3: TGCAGCGGGGTCTCGGACAGGCAAGAGACCCAGTACTTC. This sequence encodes CSGVSDRQETQYF.

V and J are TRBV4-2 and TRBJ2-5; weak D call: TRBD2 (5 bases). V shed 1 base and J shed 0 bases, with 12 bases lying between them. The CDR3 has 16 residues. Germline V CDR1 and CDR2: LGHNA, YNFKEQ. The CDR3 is CASSQGKGDYQETQYF. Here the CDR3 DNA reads TGTGCCAGCAGCCAAGGAAAGGGAGACTACCAAGAGACCCAGTACTTC.

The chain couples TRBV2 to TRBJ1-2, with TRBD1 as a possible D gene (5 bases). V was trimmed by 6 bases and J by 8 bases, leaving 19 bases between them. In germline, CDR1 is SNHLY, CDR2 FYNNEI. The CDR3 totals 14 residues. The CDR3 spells CASSGLPQGGGYTF. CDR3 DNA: TGTGCCAGCAGCGGCCTACCGCAGGGTGGAGGCTACACCTTC.

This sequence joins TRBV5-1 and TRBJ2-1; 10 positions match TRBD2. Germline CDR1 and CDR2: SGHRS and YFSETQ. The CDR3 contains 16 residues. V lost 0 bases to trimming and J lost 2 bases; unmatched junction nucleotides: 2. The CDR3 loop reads CASSLGTSGPYNEQFF. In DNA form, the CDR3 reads TGCGCCAGCAGCTTGGGGACTAGCGGTCCCTACAATGAGCAGTTCTTC.

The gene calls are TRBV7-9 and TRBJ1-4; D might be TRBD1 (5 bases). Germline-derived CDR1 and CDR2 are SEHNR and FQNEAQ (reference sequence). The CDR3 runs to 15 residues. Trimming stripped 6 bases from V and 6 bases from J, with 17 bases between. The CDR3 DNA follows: TGTGCCAGCAGTCTTTTTGGGACGGTAGATGAAAAACTGTTTTTT. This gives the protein CASSLFGTVDEKLFF.

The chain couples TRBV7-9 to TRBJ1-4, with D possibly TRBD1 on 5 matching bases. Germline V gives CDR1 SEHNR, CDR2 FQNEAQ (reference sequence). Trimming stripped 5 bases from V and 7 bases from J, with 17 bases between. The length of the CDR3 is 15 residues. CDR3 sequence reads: CASSPSGGVGEKLFF. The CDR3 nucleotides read TGTGCCAGCAGCCCAAGCGGGGGGGTAGGTGAAAAACTGTTTTTT.

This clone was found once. In nucleotides, the CDR3 is TGTGCCAGTAGTATAGGGAGATCGAACACCGGGGAGCTGTTTTTT. It codes for CASSIGRSNTGELFF. The chain couples TRBV19 to TRBJ2-2; D is undetermined. The CDR3 is 15 amino acids. From germline, CDR1 is LNHDA and CDR2 SQIVND (reference sequence). The ends were cut back, 1 base at V and 0 bases at J, with 6 bases in the middle.

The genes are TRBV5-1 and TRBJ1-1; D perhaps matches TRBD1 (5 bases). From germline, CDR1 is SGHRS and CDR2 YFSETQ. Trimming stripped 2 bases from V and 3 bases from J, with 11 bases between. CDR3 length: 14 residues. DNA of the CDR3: TGCGCCAGCAGCTTAAGGGGTAGGGACACTGAAGCTTTCTTT. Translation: CASSLRGRDTEAFF.